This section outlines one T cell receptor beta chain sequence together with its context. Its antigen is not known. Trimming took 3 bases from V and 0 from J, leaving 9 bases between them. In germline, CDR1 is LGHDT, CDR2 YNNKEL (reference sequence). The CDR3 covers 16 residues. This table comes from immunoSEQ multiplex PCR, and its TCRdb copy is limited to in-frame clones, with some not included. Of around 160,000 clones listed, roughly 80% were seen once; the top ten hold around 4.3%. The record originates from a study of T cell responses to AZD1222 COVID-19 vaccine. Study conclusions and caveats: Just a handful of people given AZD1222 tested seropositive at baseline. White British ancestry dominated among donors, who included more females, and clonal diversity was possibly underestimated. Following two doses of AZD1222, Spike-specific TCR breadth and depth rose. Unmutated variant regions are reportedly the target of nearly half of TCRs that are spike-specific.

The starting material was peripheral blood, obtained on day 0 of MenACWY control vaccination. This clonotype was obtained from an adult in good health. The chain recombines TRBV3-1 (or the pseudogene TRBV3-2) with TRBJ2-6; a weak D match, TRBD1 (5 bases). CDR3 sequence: CASSQQGASGANVLTF. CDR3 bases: TGTGCCAGCAGCCAGCAGGGCGCCTCTGGGGCCAACGTCCTGACTTTC.